The rows below give T cell receptor beta chains drawn from one sample of a study of T cell repertoires in cytomegalovirus infection. For these receptors, no antigen is known. TCRdb processed the reads anew with MiXCR; each CDR3 protein has one entry. The repertoire holds approximately 120,000 distinct CDR3 sequences, 29% seen once, with around 80% in the top ten. Sequencing used CD8+ T cells from cultured PBMCs, obtained from culture after CMV antigen stimulation. The receptors shown here come from a human donor in good health (CMV status not recorded). Some clones in this sample may be carry-over from other donors' samples. CDR3s include the opening cysteine and the closing phenylalanine or tryptophan. The D gene is left open where the match is weak. For some rows the clone size is stated as once, few or many, or as a class when expanded; others skip it.

size,J,V,D,length,CDR3,DNA
many,TRBJ2-7,TRBV7-2,-,16,CASSSSGSPCSYEQYF,TGTGCCAGCAGCTCCTCGGGGTCCCCTTGTTCCTACGAGCAGTACTTC
-,TRBJ1-2,TRBV5-6,TRBD1,16,CASSLVSGTGGDGYTF,TGTGCCAGCAGCTTGGTCTCCGGGACAGGGGGCGATGGCTACACCTTC
few,TRBJ1-3,TRBV7-2,-,17,CASSLNLGARSGNTIYF,TGTGCCAGCAGCTTAAATTTGGGGGCCCGCTCTGGAAACACCATATATTTT
-,TRBJ2-7,TRBV19,-,13,CASSILTASEQYF,TGTGCCAGTAGTATACTAACCGCCAGCGAGCAGTACTTC
-,TRBJ2-7,TRBV15,TRBD1,14,CATSEGQGSYEQYF,TGTGCCACCAGCGAGGGACAGGGTTCCTACGAGCAGTACTTC
-,TRBJ2-5,TRBV6-1,-,13,CASSYAGGGTQYF,TGTGCCAGCAGTTATGCCGGAGGGGGGACCCAGTACTTC
-,TRBJ2-3,TRBV12-3/TRBV12-4,TRBD1,16,CASSTFMWQGVDTQYF,TGTGCCAGCAGCACCTTTATGTGGCAGGGGGTAGATACGCAGTATTTT
-,TRBJ2-7,TRBV27,TRBD1,14,CASSLAGGGYEQYF,TGTGCCAGCAGTTTGGCAGGGGGTGGCTACGAGCAGTACTTC
many,TRBJ2-2,TRBV12-3/TRBV12-4,-,15,CASSFIRRNTGELFF,TGTGCCAGCAGTTTTATCCGCAGGAACACCGGGGAGCTGTTTTTT
once,TRBJ1-2,TRBV27,-,15,CASSFRMVHPYGYTF,TGTGCCAGCAGTTTCCGAATGGTCCACCCCTATGGCTACACCTTC
-,TRBJ2-1,TRBV9,-,13,CASTPTRGDEQFF,TGTGCCAGCACCCCGACCCGGGGCGATGAGCAGTTCTTC
-,TRBJ1-4,TRBV12-3/TRBV12-4,TRBD1,16,CASSQGSTGMSEKLFF,TGTGCCAGCAGCCAAGGGTCGACAGGGATGAGTGAAAAACTGTTTTTT
few,TRBJ2-5,TRBV11-2,TRBD2,18,CASSPVPEISGTQETQYF,TGTGCCAGCAGCCCAGTGCCGGAGATTAGCGGGACTCAAGAGACCCAGTACTTC
-,TRBJ1-2,TRBV12-3/TRBV12-4,-,11,CASWDGYGYTF,TGTGCCAGCTGGGACGGCTATGGCTACACCTTC
few,TRBJ2-3,TRBV4-1,TRBD2,18,CASSQDETSGGPPDTQYF,TGCGCCAGCAGCCAAGATGAAACTAGCGGGGGGCCGCCAGATACGCAGTATTTT
-,TRBJ1-1,TRBV19,-,16,CASSSTKDSQNTEAFF,TGTGCCAGTAGTTCGACGAAGGACAGCCAGAACACTGAAGCTTTCTTT
-,TRBJ1-2,TRBV7-8,-,15,CASSPAGSLNYGYTF,TGTGCCAGCAGCCCCGCTGGGTCTCTTAACTATGGCTACACCTTC
-,TRBJ1-2,TRBV7-3,-,13,CASSLGPVYGYTF,TGTGCCAGCAGCTTAGGCCCGGTCTATGGCTACACCTTC
few,TRBJ2-7,TRBV14,TRBD2,16,CASSLSDSGGPYEQYF,TGTGCCAGCAGCCTCTCGGACAGCGGGGGCCCCTACGAGCAGTACTTC
-,TRBJ2-5,TRBV6-1,TRBD1,14,CASSEGDRQETQYF,TGTGCCAGCAGTGAAGGGGACAGGCAAGAGACCCAGTACTTC
few,TRBJ1-2,TRBV12-3/TRBV12-4,TRBD1,16,CASSPTGGGSTYGYTF,TGTGCCAGCAGCCCGACAGGGGGTGGTTCAACCTATGGCTACACCTTC
-,TRBJ1-3,TRBV28,-,14,CASSDRISGNTIYF,TGTGCCAGCAGTGACAGGATCTCTGGAAACACCATATATTTT
-,TRBJ2-7,TRBV20-1,-,15,CSARSWGHLSYEQYF,TGCAGTGCTAGATCATGGGGACACCTCTCCTACGAGCAGTACTTC
few,TRBJ2-3,TRBV7-6,-,16,CASSLASGGPADTQYF,TGTGCCAGCAGCTTAGCGTCAGGAGGGCCAGCGGATACGCAGTATTTT
few,TRBJ2-7,TRBV2,-,13,CASILGSGYEQYF,TGTGCCAGCATCTTGGGTTCGGGCTACGAGCAGTACTTC
-,TRBJ1-1,TRBV5-1,-,15,CASSRGAGGRVQAFF,TGCGCCAGCAGCCGTGGGGCGGGGGGCAGGGTTCAAGCTTTCTTT
-,TRBJ2-2,TRBV27,-,14,CASSFSSGPGELFF,TGTGCCAGCAGTTTCTCAAGCGGCCCCGGGGAGCTGTTTTTT
-,TRBJ2-3,TRBV20-1,TRBD2,15,CSAGTSGGALDTQYF,TGCAGTGCCGGTACTAGCGGGGGGGCTTTAGATACGCAGTATTTT
-,TRBJ2-7,TRBV19,TRBD1,11,CASGQGAEQYF,TGTGCCAGCGGACAGGGAGCCGAGCAGTACTTC
few,TRBJ2-1,TRBV5-6,TRBD2,15,CASSRGGGSYNEQFF,TGTGCCAGCAGCCGCGGGGGGGGTTCCTACAATGAGCAGTTCTTC
once,TRBJ1-6,TRBV7-2,TRBD1,16,CASSLNTGRGNSPLHF,TGTGCCAGCAGCTTAAACACGGGCAGGGGGAATTCACCCCTCCACTTT
-,TRBJ2-7,TRBV19,-,13,CASSVGQTYEQYF,TGTGCCAGTAGTGTGGGACAAACTTACGAGCAGTACTTC
-,TRBJ2-7,TRBV12-3/TRBV12-4,-,14,CASSLRLHSYEQYF,TGTGCCAGCAGTTTACGTCTGCATTCCTACGAGCAGTACTTC
-,TRBJ2-3,TRBV12-3/TRBV12-4,TRBD1,15,CASSLWDSSTDTQYF,TGTGCCAGCAGTTTATGGGACAGTAGCACAGATACGCAGTATTTT
-,TRBJ2-1,TRBV10-3,-,16,CAISDDPGDIYNEQFF,TGTGCCATCAGCGATGATCCGGGGGACATCTACAATGAGCAGTTCTTC
-,TRBJ1-2,TRBV29-1,TRBD1,16,CSVEVTGGTASYGYTF,TGCAGCGTTGAAGTCACAGGGGGTACAGCTTCCTATGGCTACACCTTC
many,TRBJ1-1,TRBV7-8,-,12,CASSTAGTEAFF,TGTGCCAGCAGCACTGCGGGGACTGAAGCTTTCTTT
many,TRBJ1-1,TRBV7-9,TRBD1,12,CASSMTGIEAFF,TGTGCCAGCAGCATGACAGGGATTGAAGCTTTCTTT
many,TRBJ1-2,TRBV24-1,-,14,CATSDFTDAYGYTF,TGTGCCACCAGTGATTTCACTGACGCTTATGGCTACACCTTC
-,TRBJ2-7,TRBV20-1,-,12,CSDIPPRGEQYF,TGCAGTGACATCCCCCCAAGGGGAGAGCAGTACTTC
-,TRBJ2-7,TRBV6-1,-,15,CASSEWRGPHYEQYF,TGTGCCAGCAGTGAATGGCGGGGGCCGCACTACGAGCAGTACTTC